Shown below are 13 T cell receptor beta chains from a single sample sequenced in a study of blood T cell repertoires in COVID-19. Profiled with immunoSEQ multiplex PCR; TCRdb holds only in-frame clones, not every one. The table lists 65,000 to 95,000 clones, approximately 88% of them singletons. Material for sequencing was peripheral blood. The receptors stem from a man aged 25-40 years with acute or convalescent COVID-19.

The chain carries TRBV19 and TRBJ1-2; TRBD1 matches 7 bases. Germline V gene data show CDR1 as LNHDA and CDR2 as SQIVND (reference sequence). CDR3 size: 14 residues. Trimming took 7 bases from V and 5 from J; bases not matched to a gene: 10. The CDR3 loop is CASTPTRDSYGYTF. The CDR3 coding sequence is TGTGCCAGTACTCCAACCCGGGACAGTTATGGCTACACCTTC. The full variable domain, completed using reference TRBV19 and TRBJ1-2, is DGGITQSPKYLFRKEGQNVTLSCEQNLNHDAMYWYRQDPGQGLRLIYYSQIVNDFQKGDIAEGYSVSREKKESFPLTVTSAQKNPTAFYLCASTPTRDSYGYTFGSGTRLTVV.

V usage is TRBV6-5 and J usage is TRBJ2-1; no clear D gene. The germline V gene has CDR1 MNHEY and CDR2 SVGAGI. The CDR3 extends over 13 amino acids. Between the trimmed V and J ends, which lost 0 bases and 9 bases, there was a span of 9 bases. As DNA, the CDR3 is TGTGCCAGCAGTTACTCGAGTCGTGTTGAGCAGTTCTTC. The encoded protein is CASSYSSRVEQFF.

This clone was observed a single time. CDR3 protein: CAWSSTVINQPQHF. CDR3 nucleotides: TGTGCCTGGAGTAGTACAGTTATCAATCAGCCCCAGCATTTT. The chain employs TRBV30 and TRBJ1-5; D remains ambiguous. The length of the CDR3 is 14 residues. Trimming cost V 2 bases and J 3 bases, with 11 bases left between them. CDR1 is GTSNPN and CDR2 is SVGIG in the germline V gene (reference sequence).

This chain connects TRBV4-1 to TRBJ1-4, with a tentative D call TRBD1 (6 bases). Germline CDR1 is MGHRA and CDR2 is YSYEKL. V lost 1 base and J lost 8, with 14 bases in between. This CDR3 has 15 amino acids. CDR3 in DNA: TGCGCCAGCAGCCAAGGTCAGGGGCTTGTAGAAAAACTGTTTTTT. The encoded protein is CASSQGQGLVEKLFF.

The chain has TRBV5-1 and TRBJ2-7; TRBD2 aligns across 7 bases. The germline V gene encodes CDR1 SGHRS and CDR2 YFSETQ. The CDR3 length is 15 residues. V lost 0 bases, J lost 1 base, and 4 bases stayed unmatched. The CDR3: CASSLGGSQSYEQYF. For the CDR3, the DNA is TGCGCCAGCAGCTTGGGCGGGAGTCAATCCTACGAGCAGTACTTC.

This clone was seen only once. The chain combines TRBV30 with TRBJ2-3; 10 bases fit TRBD2. The germline gives CDR1 GTSNPN, CDR2 SVGIG (reference sequence). The CDR3 extends over 15 amino acids. V gave up 3 bases and J gave up 2 bases; unmatched junction bases: 5. The CDR3 nucleotides read TGTGCCTGGAGAGCGGGAGGGCTAAACACAGATACGCAGTATTTT. This translates into CAWRAGGLNTDTQYF.

The V call is TRBV9, the J call TRBJ1-3; no definite D call. Trimming removed 2 bases from V and 2 bases from J, with 11 bases in between. Germline loops: CDR1 SGDLS, CDR2 YYNGEE. The CDR3 loop spans 15 amino acids. The CDR3 bases are TGTGCCAGCAGCGTCTCCGGAGAACCTGGAAACACCATATATTTT. Protein sequence: CASSVSGEPGNTIYF.

The chain combines TRBV4-1 with TRBJ2-2, with unresolved D. V lost 4 bases, J lost 8 bases, and 8 bases lay in between. CDR1 MGHRA and CDR2 YSYEKL come from the germline V gene. The CDR3 runs to 12 residues. In nucleotides, the CDR3 is TGCGCCAGCAGCCGCGATGTGGGGGAGCTGTTTTTT. Translation: CASSRDVGELFF.

V is TRBV28 and J is TRBJ1-2, with D uncertain. The CDR3 has 15 amino acids. The ends were cut back, 6 bases at V and 0 bases at J, with 14 bases in the middle. Germline assignment: CDR1 MDHEN and CDR2 SYDVKM. The CDR3 DNA reads as TGTGCCAGCAGCGAACCAGCAGGTGCTAACTATGGCTACACCTTC. As protein: CASSEPAGANYGYTF.

The genes are TRBV28 and TRBJ2-1; TRBD2 matches 9 bases. The CDR3 has 15 amino acids. The V gene's germline CDR1 is MDHEN and CDR2 SYDVKM. The junction had 13 bases not matched to a gene; V was cut back by 8 bases and J by 8 bases. The CDR3 region is CASLDPSGIRDEQFF. For the CDR3, the DNA is TGTGCCAGCCTTGATCCTAGCGGGATTCGGGATGAGCAGTTCTTC.

The table lists this clone with many counts. V is TRBV9 and J is TRBJ2-2; 7 bases fit TRBD1. Germline V lookup: CDR1 SGDLS, CDR2 YYNGEE. The length of the CDR3 is 17 residues. Trimming took 2 bases from V and 7 from J; bases not matched to a gene: 14. The CDR3, as DNA: TGTGCCAGCAGCGTTAGAGGTGAAGGGGGCATAAGCGGGGAGCTGTTTTTT. This gives the protein CASSVRGEGGISGELFF.

The chain couples TRBV19 to TRBJ2-1; D remains ambiguous. The CDR3 runs 14 residues. Germline assignment: CDR1 LNHDA and CDR2 SQIVND (reference sequence). With 5 bases removed from V and 0 bases from J, the gap between germline ends came to 8 bases. The CDR3: CASSGPSSYNEQFF. The CDR3 region has the DNA TGTGCCAGTAGTGGGCCAAGCTCCTACAATGAGCAGTTCTTC. Variable domain in full (rest from reference TRBV19 and TRBJ2-1): DGGITQSPKYLFRKEGQNVTLSCEQNLNHDAMYWYRQDPGQGLRLIYYSQIVNDFQKGDIAEGYSVSREKKESFPLTVTSAQKNPTAFYLCASSGPSSYNEQFFGPGTRLTVL.

The chain carries TRBV7-3 and TRBJ1-1; D perhaps matches TRBD1 (5 bases). The CDR3 is 14 residues long. V lost 5 bases to trimming and J lost 6 bases, with 16 bases between them. The germline CDR1 and CDR2 sequences are SGHTA and FQGTGA. The CDR3 nucleotides are TGTGCCAGCAGCCCCGGAGGGGCCCATCCTGAAGCTTTCTTT. It specifies CASSPGGAHPEAFF.